The T cell receptor (beta chain) under discussion was sequenced for a study of a mutant IDH1 vaccine in newly diagnosed glioma. About the research overall: Earlier treatment was radiotherapy, temozolomide, or both, with most getting both. Study-level results: Patients mounted vaccine-induced immune responses in approximately 94% of cases.

Some clones are missing from TCRdb's copy, which holds only in-frame ones; the method was immunoSEQ multiplex PCR. The sample carries tens of thousands of clones, less than 85% recorded once. The V gene's germline CDR1 is MNHNY and CDR2 SVGAGI (reference sequence). V was shortened by 7 bases and J by 0 bases, with 13 bases between the two germline ends. The CDR3 loop spans 15 amino acids. Indicated time point: baseline, week 1 (first vaccination visit). Documented treatment: pre-vaccination baseline after standard-of-care therapy. The study enrolled donors with new WHO grade 3 or 4 IDH1-mutant, ATRX-lost astrocytomas. About this clone: Its antigen is undetermined.

The chain employs TRBV6-6 and TRBJ1-5; D is uncertain. The specimen comprised PBMCs, sampled from a glioma patient treated with radiotherapy, temozolomide or both. This clonotype was obtained from a middle-aged man with glioma. The CDR3 DNA reads TGTGCCAGCAACGGATTGGACCATAGCAATCAGCCCCAGCATTTT. Protein product: CASNGLDHSNQPQHF.